The present TCR beta chain was sequenced within a study of early T cells in non-severe SARS-CoV-2 infection. Study-wide context: Sequencing of unsorted whole blood was done on bulk RNA, leaving chains unpaired. Study-wide findings and caveats: The matching step, a VDJdb search, favored anti-spike CD8 responses and missed private and CD4 specificities.

The germline V gene encodes CDR1 SGDLS and CDR2 YYNGEE. V was clipped by 6 bases and J by 0 bases; unmatched bases: 9. The CDR3 is 16 amino acids. This clonotype showed up just a few times. Antigen unknown. Unique molecular identifiers were affixed to single, distinct cDNA molecules. MiXCR was run by TCRdb on the 5' RACE reads, yielding one entry per CDR3 protein. This sample has some 120,000 distinct CDR3 sequences, with about 15% found just once. This chain joins TRBV9 and TRBJ2-1; 7 positions match TRBD1. This TCR derives from an adult who was a healthcare worker with PCR-confirmed SARS-CoV-2 infection or an uninfected control (not recorded which). Input material: whole blood. The CDR3: CASTYRGDSSYNEQFF. The CDR3 DNA reads as TGTGCCAGCACCTATAGAGGGGACAGCTCCTACAATGAGCAGTTCTTC.